This TCR beta chain came from a study of T cells in Graves' hyperthyroidism and ophthalmopathy. Points from the study as a whole: Blood samples included most of the expanded thyroid clonotypes exceeding 0.001.

This clonotype has only a few counts. The antigen is undetermined. Template material for amplifying TCR beta CDR3 regions consisted of RNA transcripts. First-round RT-PCR with HTBI primers amplified the TCR CDR3 region. Each CDR3 protein gets one entry after TCRdb re-called the multiplex PCR reads with MiXCR. This table holds around 350,000 distinct CDR3 sequences, 15% to 18% found once. In patients aged 18 to 65, hyperthyroidism was newly diagnosed, with duration under 2 months. Together with thyroid ultrasound, orbital computed tomography, serum thyroxine and TRAb, clinical symptoms were used for diagnoses. Blood was obtained at the first hyperthyroidism diagnosis, which preceded any ophthalmopathy symptoms. This CDR3 has 13 amino acids. CDR1 is SGHDT, CDR2 YYEEEE, per germline. V lost 5 bases and J lost 3, with 12 bases in between.

This chain links TRBV5-6 with TRBJ2-7, with D possibly matching TRBD1 (5 bases). The specimen sequenced was blood. The sequence derives from a woman aged 18-29 years with Graves' hyperthyroidism that later progressed to Graves' ophthalmopathy. This chain's CDR3 is CASSEKTDYEQYF. The CDR3 bases are TGTGCCAGCAGTGAAAAGACAGACTACGAGCAGTACTTC.